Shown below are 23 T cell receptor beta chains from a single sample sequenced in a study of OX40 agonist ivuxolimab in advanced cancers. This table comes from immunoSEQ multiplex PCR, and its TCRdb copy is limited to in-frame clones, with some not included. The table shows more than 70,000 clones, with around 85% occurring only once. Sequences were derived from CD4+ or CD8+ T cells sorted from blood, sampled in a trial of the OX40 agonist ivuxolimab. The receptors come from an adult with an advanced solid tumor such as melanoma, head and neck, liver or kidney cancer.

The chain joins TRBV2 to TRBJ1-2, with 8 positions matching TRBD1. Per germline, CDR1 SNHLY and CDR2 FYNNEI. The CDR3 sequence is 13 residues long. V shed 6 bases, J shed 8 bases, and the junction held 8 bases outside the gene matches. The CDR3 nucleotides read TGTGCCAGCAGCGAGGACAGGGTTGAGGGCTACACCTTC. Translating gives CASSEDRVEGYTF.

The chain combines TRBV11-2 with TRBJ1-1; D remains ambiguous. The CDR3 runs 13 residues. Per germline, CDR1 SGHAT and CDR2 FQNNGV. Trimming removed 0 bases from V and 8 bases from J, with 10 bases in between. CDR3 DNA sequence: TGTGCCAGCAGCTTAGATATGAGTCCGGAAGCTTTCTTT. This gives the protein CASSLDMSPEAFF.

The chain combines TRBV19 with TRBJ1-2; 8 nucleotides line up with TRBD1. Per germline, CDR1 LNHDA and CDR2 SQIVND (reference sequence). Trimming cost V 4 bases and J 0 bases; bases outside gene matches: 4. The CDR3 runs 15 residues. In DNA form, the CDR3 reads TGTGCCAGTAGTACCAGGGACAGGACTAACTATGGCTACACCTTC. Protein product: CASSTRDRTNYGYTF.

CDR3 DNA sequence: TGCGCCAGCAGCTCCCCCCACCGGGGGAAGGTTGACGAGCAGTACTTC. Translation: CASSSPHRGKVDEQYF. This chain connects TRBV5-1 to TRBJ2-7, with D possibly being TRBD2 (6 bases). The CDR3 has 16 amino acids. The V gene lost 3 bases and the J gene lost 5 bases, with 21 bases spanning the gap. CDR1 is SGHRS and CDR2 is YFSETQ in the germline V gene. The full variable domain, rest sourced from reference TRBV5-1 and TRBJ2-7, is KAGVTQTPRYLIKTRGQQVTLSCSPISGHRSVSWYQQTPGQGLQFLFEYFSETQRNKGNFPGRFSGRQFSNSRSEMNVSTLELGDSALYLCASSSPHRGKVDEQYFGPGTRLTVT.

Here the CDR3 DNA reads TGTGCCAGCAGCTTTGGGGCTGATTCACCCCTCCACTTT. This gives the protein CASSFGADSPLHF. The V and J genes are TRBV7-3 and TRBJ1-6; possibly TRBD1 for D (5 bases). Trimming shortened V by 3 bases and J by 8 bases, and 8 bases separated the two germline ends. From germline, CDR1 is SGHTA and CDR2 FQGTGA. The CDR3 is made up of 13 amino acids.

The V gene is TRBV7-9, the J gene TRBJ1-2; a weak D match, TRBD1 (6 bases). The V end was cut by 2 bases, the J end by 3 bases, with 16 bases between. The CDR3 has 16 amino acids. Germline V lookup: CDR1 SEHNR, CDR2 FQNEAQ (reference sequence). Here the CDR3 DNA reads TGTGCCAGCAGCTTAAGTGGAGCAGGGGCGTACTATGGCTACACCTTC. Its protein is CASSLSGAGAYYGYTF.

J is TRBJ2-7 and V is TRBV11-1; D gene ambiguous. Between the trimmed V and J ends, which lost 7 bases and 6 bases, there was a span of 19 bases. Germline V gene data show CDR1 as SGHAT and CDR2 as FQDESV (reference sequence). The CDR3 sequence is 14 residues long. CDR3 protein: CASIYGSPIGEQYF. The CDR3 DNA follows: TGTGCCAGCATATATGGAAGCCCGATCGGCGAGCAGTACTTC.

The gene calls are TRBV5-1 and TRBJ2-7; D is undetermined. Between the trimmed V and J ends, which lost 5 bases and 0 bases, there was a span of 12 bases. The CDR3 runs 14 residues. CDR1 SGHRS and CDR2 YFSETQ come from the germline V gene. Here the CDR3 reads CASRTAPVSYEQYF. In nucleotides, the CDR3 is TGCGCCAGCAGAACCGCGCCGGTCTCCTACGAGCAGTACTTC. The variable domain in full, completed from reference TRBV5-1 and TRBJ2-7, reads KAGVTQTPRYLIKTRGQQVTLSCSPISGHRSVSWYQQTPGQGLQFLFEYFSETQRNKGNFPGRFSGRQFSNSRSEMNVSTLELGDSALYLCASRTAPVSYEQYFGPGTRLTVT.

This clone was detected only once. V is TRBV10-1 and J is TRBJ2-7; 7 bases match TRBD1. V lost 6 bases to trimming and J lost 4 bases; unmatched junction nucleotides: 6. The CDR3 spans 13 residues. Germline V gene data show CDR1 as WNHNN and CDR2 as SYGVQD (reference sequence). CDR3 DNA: TGCGCCAGCAGCCCCACAGGGGCTTACGAGCAGTACTTC. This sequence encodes CASSPTGAYEQYF.

The CDR3 sequence: CASRRDETGEQYF. The DNA of the CDR3 is TGTGCCAGCAGAAGGGACGAAACAGGCGAGCAGTACTTC. V gene TRBV5-4 combines with J gene TRBJ2-7; D might be TRBD1 or TRBD2, each matching 5 bases. The CDR3 is 13 amino acids. The ends were cut back, 5 bases at V and 6 bases at J, with 15 bases in the middle. Germline V gene lookup returns CDR1 SGHNT and CDR2 YYREEE (reference sequence). The whole variable domain, filled in from reference TRBV5-4 and TRBJ2-7, reads ETGVTQSPTHLIKTRGQQVTLRCSSQSGHNTVSWYQQALGQGPQFIFQYYREEENGRGNFPPRFSGLQFPNYSSELNVNALELDDSALYLCASRRDETGEQYFGPGTRLTVT.

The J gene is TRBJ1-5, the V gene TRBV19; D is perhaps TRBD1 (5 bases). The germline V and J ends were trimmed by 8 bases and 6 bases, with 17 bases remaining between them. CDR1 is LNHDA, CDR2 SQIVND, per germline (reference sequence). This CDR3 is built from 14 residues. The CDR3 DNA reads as TGTGCCAGTCATCCGGGGGAAGTCTCTCAGCCCCAGCATTTT. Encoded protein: CASHPGEVSQPQHF. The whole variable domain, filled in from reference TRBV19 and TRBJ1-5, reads DGGITQSPKYLFRKEGQNVTLSCEQNLNHDAMYWYRQDPGQGLRLIYYSQIVNDFQKGDIAEGYSVSREKKESFPLTVTSAQKNPTAFYLCASHPGEVSQPQHFGDGTRLSIL.

The CDR3 region has the DNA TGTGCCAGTGATCCCTCCTTTGGCTGGGGCTATGGCTACACCTTC. Translation: CASDPSFGWGYGYTF. V and J are TRBV19 and TRBJ1-2, with D unclear. The V gene lost 8 bases and the J gene lost 4 bases, with 20 bases spanning the gap. The CDR3 is 15 residues long. CDR1 LNHDA and CDR2 SQIVND come from the germline V gene (reference sequence).

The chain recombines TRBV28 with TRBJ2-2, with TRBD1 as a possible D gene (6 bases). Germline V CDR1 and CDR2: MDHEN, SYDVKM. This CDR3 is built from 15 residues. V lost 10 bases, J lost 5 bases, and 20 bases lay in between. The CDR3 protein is CATTPGSQGTGELFF. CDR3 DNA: TGTGCCACCACCCCGGGCAGTCAGGGGACCGGGGAGCTGTTTTTT.

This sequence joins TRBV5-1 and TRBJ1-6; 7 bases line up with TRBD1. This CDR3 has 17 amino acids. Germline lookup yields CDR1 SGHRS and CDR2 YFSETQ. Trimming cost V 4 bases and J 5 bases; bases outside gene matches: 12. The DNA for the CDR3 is TGCGCCAGCAGCCTCAACCGGGACAGCGTAAATAATTCACCCCTCCACTTT. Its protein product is CASSLNRDSVNNSPLHF.

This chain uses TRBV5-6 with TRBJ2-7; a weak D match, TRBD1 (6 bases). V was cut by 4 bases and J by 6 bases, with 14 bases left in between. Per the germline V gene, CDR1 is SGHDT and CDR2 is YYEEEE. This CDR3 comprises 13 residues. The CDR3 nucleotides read TGTGCCAGCAGCCTACACCAGGACAGCGAGCAGTACTTC. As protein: CASSLHQDSEQYF. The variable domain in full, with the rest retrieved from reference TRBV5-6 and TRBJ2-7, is DAGVTQSPTHLIKTRGQQVTLRCSPKSGHDTVSWYQQALGQGPQFIFQYYEEEERQRGNFPDRFSGHQFPNYSSELNVNALLLGDSALYLCASSLHQDSEQYFGPGTRLTVT.

The DNA of the CDR3 is TGTGCCAGTAGTAGTAGGGAGGGCGCACCCCTCCACTTT. It specifies CASSSREGAPLHF. This chain links TRBV19 with TRBJ1-6; D unclear. Trimming removed 4 bases at V and 11 bases at J, with 12 bases between. Germline loops: CDR1 LNHDA, CDR2 SQIVND (reference sequence). This CDR3 has 13 residues.

CDR3 amino acids: CASSLTGTGGFYNSPLHF. The CDR3 DNA sequence: TGTGCCAGCAGCTTAACCGGGACAGGGGGATTTTATAATTCACCCCTCCACTTT. The chain combines TRBV5-6 with TRBJ1-6; TRBD1 aligns across 11 bases. The germline V gene has CDR1 SGHDT and CDR2 YYEEEE. The CDR3 runs 18 residues. V was clipped by 2 bases and J by 4 bases; unmatched bases: 8.

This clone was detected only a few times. The chain's CDR3 is CSVEENKLANTEAFF. CDR3 in DNA: TGCAGCGTTGAGGAAAACAAGCTGGCGAACACTGAAGCTTTCTTT. The chain joins TRBV29-1 to TRBJ1-1; D is uncertain. Germline V gene data show CDR1 as SQVTM and CDR2 as ANQGSEA. The CDR3 extends over 15 amino acids. The V gene lost 3 bases and the J gene lost 1 base, with 15 bases spanning the gap.

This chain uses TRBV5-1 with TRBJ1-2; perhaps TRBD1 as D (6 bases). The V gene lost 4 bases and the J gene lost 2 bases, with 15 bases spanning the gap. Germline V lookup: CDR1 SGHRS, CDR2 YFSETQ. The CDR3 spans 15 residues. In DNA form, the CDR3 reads TGCGCCAGCAGCACCGCGGGGGGCACCAACTATGGCTACACCTTC. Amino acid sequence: CASSTAGGTNYGYTF. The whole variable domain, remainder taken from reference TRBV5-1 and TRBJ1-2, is KAGVTQTPRYLIKTRGQQVTLSCSPISGHRSVSWYQQTPGQGLQFLFEYFSETQRNKGNFPGRFSGRQFSNSRSEMNVSTLELGDSALYLCASSTAGGTNYGYTFGSGTRLTVV.

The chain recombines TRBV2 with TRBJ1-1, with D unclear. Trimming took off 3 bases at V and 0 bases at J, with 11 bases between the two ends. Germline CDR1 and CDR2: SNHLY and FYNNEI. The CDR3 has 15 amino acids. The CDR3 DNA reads TGTGCCAGCAGTGAGCAGGCCACTCTGAACACTGAAGCTTTCTTT. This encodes CASSEQATLNTEAFF.

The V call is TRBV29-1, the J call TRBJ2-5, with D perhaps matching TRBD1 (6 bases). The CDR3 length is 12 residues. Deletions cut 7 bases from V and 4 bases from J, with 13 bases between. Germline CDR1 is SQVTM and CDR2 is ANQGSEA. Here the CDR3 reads CSGGRTAETQYF. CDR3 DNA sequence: TGCAGCGGGGGGCGGACGGCAGAGACCCAGTACTTC.

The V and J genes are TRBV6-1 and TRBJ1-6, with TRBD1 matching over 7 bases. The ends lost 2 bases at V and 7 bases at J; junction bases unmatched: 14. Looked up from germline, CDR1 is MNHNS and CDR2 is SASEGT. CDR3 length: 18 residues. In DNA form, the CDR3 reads TGTGCCAGCAGTGAATATCTTTTGTTGACAGGGAGAAATTCACCCCTCCACTTT. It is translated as CASSEYLLLTGRNSPLHF.

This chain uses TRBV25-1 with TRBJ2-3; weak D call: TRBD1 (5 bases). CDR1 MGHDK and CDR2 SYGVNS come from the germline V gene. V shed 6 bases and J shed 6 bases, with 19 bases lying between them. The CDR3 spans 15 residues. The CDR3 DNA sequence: TGTGCCAGCAGAGGGAAAGGGGCGATTTCGGATACGCAGTATTTT. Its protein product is CASRGKGAISDTQYF.